This TCR beta chain was found in a study of blood T cell repertoires in COVID-19. In this sample, this clone turned up once. Germline-derived CDR1 and CDR2 are SEHNR and FQNEAQ (reference sequence). V lost 1 base, J lost 2 bases, and 3 bases stayed unmatched. This CDR3 is 15 amino acids long. Assay used: immunoSEQ multiplex PCR; TCRdb lists only in-frame clones, some missing. The sample shows hundreds of thousands of clones, roughly nine tenths of them seen only once. The sample comprised PBMCs or T cells enriched from blood (not recorded which). The receptor was derived from a woman in her forties or fifties in a cohort exposed to, infected with or recovered from COVID-19 (not recorded which). The V gene is TRBV7-9, the J gene TRBJ2-3, with TRBD2 matching 7 bases. This CDR3 is CASSLGLADTDTQYF. DNA of the CDR3: TGTGCCAGCAGCTTAGGGCTAGCGGACACAGATACGCAGTATTTT.